Listed below are T cell receptor beta chains from one sample, sequenced in a study of identical twins. TCRdb re-called the 5' RACE reads with MiXCR, one entry per CDR3 protein. The table lists 400,000 to 550,000 distinct CDR3 sequences, under 25% of them singletons. These records were also assigned to another study, of T cells expressing NK-cell markers.

Material: CD4+ T cells sorted from blood. The receptors were sampled from a woman younger than 35 in good health. The CDR3 runs from the conserved cysteine through the conserved F or W. Fields, in order: J gene, clone size, D gene, V gene, CDR3 protein, CDR3 DNA. The D gene is left open where the match is weak. The size entry is marked missing in some rows and otherwise reads once, few, many or a size class.

J gene: TRBJ2-1; clone size: -; D gene: TRBD2; V gene: TRBV29-1; CDR3 protein: CSVQNQGLAGLQGQFF; CDR3 DNA: TGCAGCGTGCAGAATCAGGGACTAGCGGGATTACAAGGGCAGTTCTTC
J gene: TRBJ2-3; clone size: -; D gene: TRBD1; V gene: TRBV5-6; CDR3 protein: CASREYLGQKLTDTQYF; CDR3 DNA: TGTGCCAGCAGAGAGTATCTGGGACAGAAACTCACAGATACGCAGTATTTT
J gene: TRBJ1-6; clone size: -; D gene: -; V gene: TRBV10-3; CDR3 protein: CAINTGPNSPLHF; CDR3 DNA: TGTGCCATCAATACAGGGCCGAATTCACCCCTCCACTTT
J gene: TRBJ2-2; clone size: -; D gene: TRBD1; V gene: TRBV10-3; CDR3 protein: CAISPGQGYTGELFF; CDR3 DNA: TGTGCCATCAGTCCGGGACAGGGCTACACCGGGGAGCTGTTTTTT
J gene: TRBJ1-1; clone size: -; D gene: -; V gene: TRBV12-3/TRBV12-4; CDR3 protein: CASSLGMMTSKNTEAFF; CDR3 DNA: TGTGCCAGCAGTTTAGGGATGATGACCTCTAAGAACACTGAAGCTTTCTTT
J gene: TRBJ1-6; clone size: -; D gene: -; V gene: TRBV6-1; CDR3 protein: CATAWGNFNNSPLHF; CDR3 DNA: TGTGCCACCGCCTGGGGGAATTTTAATAATTCACCCCTCCACTTT
J gene: TRBJ1-2; clone size: many; D gene: TRBD1; V gene: TRBV29-1; CDR3 protein: CSVASPGDSGYYTF; CDR3 DNA: TGCAGCGTTGCGTCTCCCGGGGACAGCGGATACTACACCTTC
J gene: TRBJ1-1; clone size: -; D gene: -; V gene: TRBV5-1; CDR3 protein: CASSGLQGNTEAFF; CDR3 DNA: TGCGCCAGCAGCGGCTTGCAGGGGAACACTGAAGCTTTCTTT
J gene: TRBJ1-1; clone size: -; D gene: TRBD1; V gene: TRBV29-1; CDR3 protein: CSVHKTGSMNTEAFF; CDR3 DNA: TGCAGCGTTCATAAGACAGGGTCCATGAACACTGAAGCTTTCTTT
J gene: TRBJ2-2; clone size: -; D gene: TRBD1; V gene: TRBV7-9; CDR3 protein: CASSGTGGNAGELFF; CDR3 DNA: TGTGCCAGCAGCGGAACAGGGGGCAACGCCGGGGAGCTGTTTTTT
J gene: TRBJ1-2; clone size: -; D gene: -; V gene: TRBV6-2/TRBV6-3; CDR3 protein: CASTTHGSPYGYTF; CDR3 DNA: TGTGCCAGCACAACGCACGGTTCTCCTTATGGCTACACCTTC
J gene: TRBJ1-1; clone size: -; D gene: -; V gene: TRBV6-2/TRBV6-3; CDR3 protein: CASNNARGHTGKGWDTEAFF; CDR3 DNA: TGTGCCAGCAATAACGCCAGGGGCCACACAGGGAAGGGATGGGACACTGAAGCTTTCTTT
J gene: TRBJ2-5; clone size: once; D gene: -; V gene: TRBV12-3/TRBV12-4; CDR3 protein: CATQRRRKETQYF; CDR3 DNA: TGTGCCACCCAGAGGAGGAGGAAAGAGACCCAGTACTTC
J gene: TRBJ2-5; clone size: many; D gene: -; V gene: TRBV7-2; CDR3 protein: CASSLGQGLSQETQYF; CDR3 DNA: TGTGCCAGCAGCTTAGGACAGGGACTTTCCCAAGAGACCCAGTACTTC
J gene: TRBJ2-1; clone size: few; D gene: -; V gene: TRBV19; CDR3 protein: CASRKFRGEQFF; CDR3 DNA: TGTGCCAGTAGGAAGTTTCGGGGTGAGCAGTTCTTC
J gene: TRBJ2-3; clone size: -; D gene: -; V gene: TRBV7-3; CDR3 protein: CASSSILADTQYF; CDR3 DNA: TGTGCCAGCAGCTCGATACTGGCAGATACGCAGTATTTT